A selection of T cell receptor beta chains follows, all from one sample in a study of metastatic and nonmetastatic thyroid tumors. TCRdb re-analyzed the PCR reads through MiXCR. This table holds 13,000 or so clones, around 35% found once. Material: tumor tissue. The receptors originated from a male donor with papillary thyroid cancer or a benign thyroid nodule (not recorded which). Some clones in this sample may be carry-over from other donors' samples. Both conserved end residues are part of each CDR3. The D gene is left open where the match is weak. Expanded clones get a size class; other rows say once, few or many, or leave the size out.

j_call d_call cdr3_length v_call clone_size cdr3_aa cdr3_nt
TRBJ2-5 . 16 TRBV6-1 few CASRRMAWTLEETQYF TGTGCCAGCAGGCGCATGGCTTGGACCCTAGAGGAGACCCAGTACTTC
TRBJ2-2 . 16 TRBV6-1 few CASSADRNSNTGELFF TGTGCCAGCAGTGCTGACAGAAATTCGAACACCGGGGAGCTGTTTTTT
TRBJ2-3 . 18 TRBV10-1 . CASSEDRDSPSPPYTQYF TGCGCCAGCAGTGAAGACCGAGACAGTCCGAGCCCACCCTATACGCAGTATTTT
TRBJ1-6 . 19 TRBV6-5 . CASSYAKQRGSSYNSPLHF TGTGCCAGCAGTTACGCGAAACAAAGGGGGAGCTCCTATAATTCACCCCTCCACTTT
TRBJ2-7 TRBD2 15 TRBV12-3/TRBV12-4 few CASSLRTSGKNEQYF TGTGCCAGTAGTCTGCGGACTAGCGGGAAAAACGAGCAGTACTTC
TRBJ1-1 TRBD1 16 TRBV5-1 . CASSLVGTGDFDEAFF TGCGCCAGCAGCTTGGTTGGGACAGGGGACTTCGATGAAGCTTTCTTT
TRBJ1-6 . 12 TRBV7-9 few CASSPNNSPLHF TGTGCCAGCAGCCCCAATAATTCACCCCTCCACTTT
TRBJ2-3 . 13 TRBV10-1 . CASSRDSTDTQYF TGCGCCAGCAGCCGGGACAGCACAGATACGCAGTATTTT
TRBJ2-1 . 13 TRBV2 . CASSARLNNEQFF TGTGCCAGCAGTGCTAGACTCAACAATGAGCAGTTCTTC
TRBJ1-5 . 15 TRBV20-1 . CSAREAGGDSSPQHF TGCAGTGCTAGAGAAGCCGGCGGGGACTCGTCGCCCCAGCATTTT
TRBJ1-1 . 17 TRBV4-1 medium-sized CASSQDPLAGGNTEAFF TGCGCCAGCAGCCAAGATCCCCTCGCCGGGGGGAACACTGAAGCTTTCTTT
TRBJ2-1 TRBD2 14 TRBV27 . CASSYQGLANEQFF TGTGCCAGCAGTTATCAGGGACTAGCGAATGAGCAGTTCTTC
TRBJ1-1 . 12 TRBV13 . CASSRRLFEAFF TGTGCCAGCAGCAGGCGATTATTTGAAGCTTTCTTT
TRBJ1-2 . 16 TRBV2 . CASSVLPGGGKVGYTF TGTGCCAGCAGTGTCTTACCGGGAGGGGGGAAGGTTGGCTACACCTTC